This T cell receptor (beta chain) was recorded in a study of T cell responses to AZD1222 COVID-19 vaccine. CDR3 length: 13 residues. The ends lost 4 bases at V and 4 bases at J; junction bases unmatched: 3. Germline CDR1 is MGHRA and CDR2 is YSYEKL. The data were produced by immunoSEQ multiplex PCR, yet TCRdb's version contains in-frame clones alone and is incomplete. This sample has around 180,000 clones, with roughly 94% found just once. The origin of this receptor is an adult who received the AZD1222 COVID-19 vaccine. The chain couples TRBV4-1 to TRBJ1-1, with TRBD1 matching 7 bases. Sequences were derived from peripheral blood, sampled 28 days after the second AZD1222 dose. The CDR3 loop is CASSPTGATEAFF. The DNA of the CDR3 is TGCGCCAGCAGCCCAACAGGGGCCACTGAAGCTTTCTTT.